The entry that follows covers one T cell receptor (beta chain) sequence. This sample is part of a study of prognosis after radiotherapy for stage I lung cancer. Study information: In 3 to 5 fractions, radiotherapy was administered as SBRT with a biologically effective dose of at least 100 Gy.

Trimming removed 2 bases at V and 1 base at J, with 3 bases between. This CDR3 contains 13 residues. Germline V lookup: CDR1 SGHVS, CDR2 FQNEAQ. Template was genomic DNA; TCR beta CDR3 amplified in two multiplex PCR rounds. The first PCR round targeted every TRBV and TRBJ gene with specific primers. MiXCR, run by TCRdb on the multiplex PCR reads, gives a single entry per CDR3 protein. The table includes roughly 24,000 distinct CDR3 sequences, around 43% detected once. The source of this sequence is a donor aged 50 or older with non-small cell lung cancer. The sequenced sample was PBMCs, obtained before or after stereotactic body radiation therapy (not recorded which). The V call is TRBV7-8, the J call TRBJ1-5; D is ambiguous. In DNA form, the CDR3 reads TGTGCCAGCAGCTTAAGAAGCAATCAGCCCCAGCATTTT. Translating gives CASSLRSNQPQHF.